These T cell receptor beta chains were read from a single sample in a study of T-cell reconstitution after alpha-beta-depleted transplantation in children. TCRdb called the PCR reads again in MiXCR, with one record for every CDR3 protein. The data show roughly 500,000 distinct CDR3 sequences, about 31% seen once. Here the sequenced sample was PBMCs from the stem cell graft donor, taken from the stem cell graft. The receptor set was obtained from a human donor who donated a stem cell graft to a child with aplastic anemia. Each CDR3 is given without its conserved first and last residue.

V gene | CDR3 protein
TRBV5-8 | ASSLGQGSGVTEAF
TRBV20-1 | SASSGTGAYEQY
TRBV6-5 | ASSSRGGGMGEQY
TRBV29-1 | SVDLVPYNEQF
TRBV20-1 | SPLAGRGRDEQY
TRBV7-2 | ASSPPQGVVDYGYT
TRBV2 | ASSSGIGAINEQF
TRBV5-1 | ASSWGDRGSYEQY
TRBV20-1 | SASHGTGFNQPQH
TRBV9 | ASSARLAGDRYNEQF
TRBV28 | ASSGGGANYEQY
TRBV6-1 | ASTTSSGSRDTQY
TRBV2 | ASSETGTGNEKLF
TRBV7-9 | ASSWGLAGEQY
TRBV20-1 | SARDRDKGERVNEKLF
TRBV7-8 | ASSFGLAGWYEQY
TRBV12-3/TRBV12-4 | ASSPEWGTGPEAF
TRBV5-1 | ASRIGQGFYYEQY
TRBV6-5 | ASSYIGGDTYGYT
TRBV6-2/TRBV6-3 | ASSPASLSHNEQF
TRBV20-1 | SASDRDRGSYEQY
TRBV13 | ASSPRAGVAYNEQF
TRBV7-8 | ASSAPGENEQF
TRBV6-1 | ASSEVTGGLRNEQF
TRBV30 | AWSGPHVLLDSGNTIY
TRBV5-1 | ASSYQGEWTEAF
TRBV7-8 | ASSLRQGYEQF
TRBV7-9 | ASSSRTGKNTGELF
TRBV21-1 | ASSNKVEGQGANYGYT
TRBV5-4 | ASSVGGLFSL
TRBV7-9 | ASSLAGPKNIQY
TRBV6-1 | ASSRRPREGSGANVLT
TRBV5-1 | ASSLGGQGATNVLT
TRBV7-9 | ASSRPGGVPEAF
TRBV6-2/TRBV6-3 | ASSYQGIEAF